Presented here are 18 T cell receptor beta chains from one specimen sequenced in a study of graft-versus-host responses after intestinal transplantation. These TCRs' antigens remain unknown. Sequencing was performed with immunoSEQ multiplex PCR; in TCRdb, only in-frame clones are kept and a portion is missing. The profile covers about 100,000 clones, with about 90% appearing a single time and over 0.75% taken by the ten largest. This sample comprised unstimulated CD4+ T cells sorted from spleen or lymph node cells, obtained before transplant. The source is a human donor who was the organ donor for an intestinal transplant.

This rearrangement joins TRBV19 to TRBJ1-1, with D unclear. Germline V lookup: CDR1 LNHDA, CDR2 SQIVND (reference sequence). The CDR3 spans 11 residues. Deletions cut 7 bases from V and 6 bases from J, with 9 bases between. The DNA for the CDR3 is TGTGCCAGTACCATGAAGGCTGAAGCTTTCTTT. Encoded protein: CASTMKAEAFF.

A remark on this clone: The junction differs from germline at one of its ends, possibly a read error. Other DNA sequences within the sample encode an identical CDR3. The chain uses TRBV27 and TRBJ2-3; D tentatively fits TRBD1 or TRBD2 (5 bases each). This CDR3 is 14 amino acids long. CDR1 is MNHEY, CDR2 SMNVEV, per germline (reference sequence). The CDR3 loop is CASSFSGTRDTQYF. The CDR3, as DNA: TGTGCTAGCAGTTTTTCGGGGACGAGGGATACGCAGTATTTT.

In its sample, this clone was seen once. The chain links TRBV2 to TRBJ1-1; 7 bases are a match to TRBD1. With V trimmed by 6 bases and J by 4 bases, 5 bases remained unmatched. The CDR3 consists of 13 residues. Germline-derived CDR1 and CDR2 are SNHLY and FYNNEI. CDR3 amino acids: CASRGQATTEAFF. The CDR3 DNA sequence: TGTGCCAGCAGAGGACAGGCGACCACTGAAGCTTTCTTT. Based on the CDR3 plus reference TRBV2 and TRBJ1-1, the full variable domain is EPEVTQTPSHQVTQMGQEVILRCVPISNHLYFYWYRQILGQKVEFLVSFYNNEISEKSEIFDDQFSVERPDGSNFTLKIRSTKLEDSAMYFCASRGQATTEAFFGQGTRLTVV.

V is TRBV28 and J is TRBJ1-2; D call uncertain. Germline V lookup: CDR1 MDHEN, CDR2 SYDVKM. The V end was cut by 2 bases, the J end by 3 bases, with 10 bases between. This CDR3 spans 14 amino acids. CDR3 DNA sequence: TGTGCCAGCAGTTTAAAAACGAGGTACTATGGCTACACCTTC. Amino acid sequence: CASSLKTRYYGYTF.

This clone was observed a few times. The V call is TRBV6-6, the J call TRBJ2-7; TRBD2 might be the D (5 bases). Trimming took 4 bases from V and 1 from J, leaving 11 bases between them. This CDR3 has 14 amino acids. Germline assignment: CDR1 MNHNY and CDR2 SVGAGI (reference sequence). DNA of the CDR3: TGTGCCAGCAGTTTAGACTACTATTCCTACGAGCAGTACTTC. Its protein product is CASSLDYYSYEQYF.

V and J are TRBV4-1 and TRBJ2-5, with unresolved D. Germline-derived CDR1 and CDR2 are MGHRA and YSYEKL. V was clipped by 0 bases and J by 1 base, with 6 bases between them. This CDR3 has 14 amino acids. In nucleotides, the CDR3 is TGCGCCAGCAGCCAAGAAAAGAGCCAAGAGACCCAGTACTTC. Protein product: CASSQEKSQETQYF.

Written as DNA, the CDR3 is TGTGCCTCCCGGGACAGGGGCTATACTAACTATGGCTACACCTTC. It yields the protein CASRDRGYTNYGYTF. J is TRBJ1-2 and V is TRBV30, with 10 bases lining up with TRBD1. V was pared by 7 bases and J by 0 bases, with 8 bases of the junction left unmatched. The CDR3 has 15 residues. Germline-derived CDR1 and CDR2 are GTSNPN and SVGIG (reference sequence).

This sequence joins TRBV30 and TRBJ1-2; D gene ambiguous. CDR3 size: 13 residues. The germline gives CDR1 GTSNPN, CDR2 SVGIG (reference sequence). V lost 1 base and J 8 bases, leaving 14 bases between the germline ends. DNA of the CDR3: TGTGCCTGGAGTGCCCGGCGCCTGGAGGGCTACACCTTC. Amino acid sequence: CAWSARRLEGYTF. Filled out from reference TRBV30 and TRBJ1-2, the complete variable domain reads SQTIHQWPATLVQPVGSPLSLECTVEGTSNPNLYWYRQAAGRGLQLLFYSVGIGQISSEVPQNLSASRPQDRQFILSSKKLLLSDSGFYLCAWSARRLEGYTFGSGTRLTVV.

The chain links TRBV6-5 to TRBJ2-5; D is undetermined. With the DNA end fitting TRBJ2-7 better, the J assignment may be wrong. The CDR3 contains 13 residues. The germline gives CDR1 MNHEY, CDR2 SVGAGI. The CDR3 here is CASSSDLTYEQYF. In DNA form, the CDR3 reads TGTGCCAGCAGTTCCGATTTGACCTACGAGCAGTACTTC.

This chain connects TRBV10-2 to TRBJ2-4; D not resolved. This CDR3 is built from 14 residues. Trimming took 6 bases from V and 0 from J, leaving 9 bases between them. CDR1 and CDR2 (germline): WSHSY, SAAADI. The CDR3 coding sequence is TGCGCCAGCAGGGACGGTCTAGCCAAAAACATTCAGTACTTC. It yields the protein CASRDGLAKNIQYF.

This clone was found once. This chain joins TRBV9 and TRBJ2-1; possibly TRBD1 for D (6 bases). Germline lookup yields CDR1 SGDLS and CDR2 YYNGEE. V gave up 3 bases and J gave up 9 bases, with 31 bases separating them. This CDR3 is built from 19 residues. The chain's CDR3 is CASSALNRDQKTSYGEQFF. CDR3 sequence (DNA): TGTGCCAGCAGCGCACTAAACAGGGACCAGAAAACCTCCTACGGTGAGCAGTTCTTC.

This clone showed up just once. The J gene is TRBJ2-7, the V gene TRBV18; a weak D match, TRBD1 (6 bases). The V end was cut by 6 bases, the J end by 2 bases, with 14 bases between. This CDR3 region has 14 residues. Looked up from germline, CDR1 is KGHSH and CDR2 is LQKENI. The CDR3 region has the DNA TGTGCCAGCTCGCAAGCACAGGGCCCCTACGAGCAGTACTTC. Translation gives CASSQAQGPYEQYF.

Regarding this clone: In the same sample, other DNA sequences code for this CDR3. J is TRBJ2-3 and V is TRBV6-5; 7 nucleotides match TRBD2. The germline V gene encodes CDR1 MNHEY and CDR2 SVGAGI. Trimming cost V 5 bases and J 14 bases; bases outside gene matches: 13. The CDR3 extends over 13 amino acids. This chain's CDR3 is CASSTRRGSAAYF. The CDR3 bases are TGTGCCAGCAGTACGAGGCGGGGGTCCGCCGCGTATTTT.

This clone turned up a few times. V usage is TRBV5-6 and J usage is TRBJ1-2; 7 positions agree with TRBD1. The germline V gene has CDR1 SGHDT and CDR2 YYEEEE. The ends lost 2 bases at V and 2 bases at J; junction bases unmatched: 9. The CDR3 consists of 16 residues. In DNA form, the CDR3 reads TGTGCCAGCAGCTTTAAAGACAGGGCCAAGAACTATGGCTACACCTTC. Translation: CASSFKDRAKNYGYTF.

The CDR3, as DNA: TGTGCCAGCAGCCTCTCGGACAGGTACACCGGGGAGCTGTTTTTT. Translating it yields CASSLSDRYTGELFF. This chain connects TRBV5-4 to TRBJ2-2, with TRBD1 matching 7 bases. Germline V gene lookup returns CDR1 SGHNT and CDR2 YYREEE (reference sequence). CDR3 length: 15 residues. V lost 4 bases to trimming and J lost 3 bases; unmatched junction nucleotides: 6.

The DNA for the CDR3 is TGTGCCAGCAGCCCGAAGGGGAAGCGCGGGGGGGCTTGGCAAGAGACCCAGTACTTC. The encoded protein is CASSPKGKRGGAWQETQYF. The V call is TRBV4-2, the J call TRBJ2-5; 9 nucleotides align to TRBD2. Germline-derived CDR1 and CDR2 are LGHNA and YNFKEQ. CDR3 length equals 19 residues. After removal of 4 bases from V and 2 bases from J, the junction contained 17 bases not matched to a gene.

The gene calls are TRBV5-4 and TRBJ2-5; 13 bases agree with TRBD2. CDR1 and CDR2 (germline): SGHNT, YYREEE (reference sequence). The CDR3 consists of 15 residues. Trimming at V came to 2 bases and at J to 5 bases, leaving 3 bases not matched to a gene. CDR3 sequence: CASSLLAGGRETQYF. The CDR3 DNA reads as TGTGCCAGCAGCTTACTAGCGGGGGGGCGGGAGACCCAGTACTTC.

The V gene is TRBV10-3, the J gene TRBJ1-5, with TRBD1 matching over 7 bases. Trimming at V came to 10 bases and at J to 6 bases, leaving 12 bases not matched to a gene. CDR1 is ENHRY, CDR2 SYGVKD, per germline. The CDR3 runs to 14 residues. DNA of the CDR3: TGTGCCAGCAGGACAGACAGGGTTGGTCAGCCCCAGCATTTT. Its translation is CASRTDRVGQPQHF.